The next 17 T cell receptor beta chains were all read from a single sample in a study of T cell repertoires in cytomegalovirus infection. From the reads, TCRdb called clonotypes with MiXCR, one entry per CDR3 protein. The top ten clones hold over 15% of a sample with 600,000 to 700,000 distinct CDR3 sequences, around 35% of them seen once. What these receptors recognize is not known. The material was cultured PBMCs, obtained from culture after CMV antigen stimulation. Receptors originate from a human donor in good health (CMV status not recorded). Some clones in this sample may be carry-over from other donors' samples.

The chain employs TRBV7-9 and TRBJ1-1; 7 bases match TRBD1. After removal of 5 bases from V and 6 bases from J, the junction contained 6 bases not matched to a gene. Looked up from germline, CDR1 is SEHNR and CDR2 is FQNEAQ (reference sequence). The CDR3 is made up of 13 amino acids. The CDR3 spells CASSIDRVPEAFF. The CDR3 DNA sequence: TGTGCCAGCAGCATAGACAGGGTCCCTGAAGCTTTCTTT.

The sample holds a few counts of this clonotype. The rearrangement links TRBV29-1 to TRBJ2-3, with D unclear. Trimming took 8 bases from V and 0 from J, leaving 6 bases between them. The germline gives CDR1 SQVTM, CDR2 ANQGSEA. The CDR3 covers 11 residues. The CDR3 reads CSLTSTDTQYF. Written as DNA, the CDR3 is TGCAGCCTAACTAGCACAGATACGCAGTATTTT.

At least ten counts were recorded for this clonotype. The gene calls are TRBV7-2 and TRBJ2-1; perhaps TRBD1 as D (5 bases). CDR1 and CDR2 (germline): SGHTA, FQGNSA. The CDR3 totals 15 residues. V was trimmed by 5 bases and J by 0 bases, leaving 11 bases between them. The CDR3 loop is CASSQGRSSYNEQFF. The CDR3 nucleotides read TGTGCCAGCAGCCAGGGCCGGAGCTCCTACAATGAGCAGTTCTTC.

This clonotype occurred a few times. The CDR3 reads CASSFISQGQETQYF. The CDR3 nucleotides are TGTGCCAGCAGCTTTATCAGCCAGGGACAAGAGACCCAGTACTTC. This chain links TRBV11-2 with TRBJ2-5; the D gene is possibly TRBD1 (5 bases). Germline CDR1 is SGHAT and CDR2 is FQNNGV. V shed 3 bases and J shed 2 bases, with 13 bases lying between them. The length of the CDR3 is 15 residues.

This clonotype was seen more than once but under ten times. The V call is TRBV7-9, the J call TRBJ1-2; D remains unclear. Germline V gene sequence: CDR1 SEHNR, CDR2 FQNEAQ (reference sequence). CDR3 length equals 14 residues. V lost 3 bases to trimming and J lost 2 bases, with 10 bases between them. CDR3 amino acids: CASSFFDKNYGYTF. DNA for the CDR3: TGTGCCAGCAGCTTCTTTGACAAAAACTATGGCTACACCTTC.

This clonotype was seen more than once but under ten times. The chain carries TRBV27 and TRBJ2-1; a possible D gene is TRBD1 (5 bases). Germline V lookup: CDR1 MNHEY, CDR2 SMNVEV (reference sequence). This CDR3 contains 14 residues. V dropped 5 bases and J dropped 7 bases, with 15 bases sitting between them. The CDR3 DNA reads TGTGCCAGCAGTCAGCTACGACAGACGAATGAGCAGTTCTTC. Amino acids: CASSQLRQTNEQFF.

This clonotype was seen a few times. The chain links TRBV20-1 to TRBJ2-2; D unresolved. CDR3 length equals 11 residues. Trimming pared 5 bases from V and 5 bases from J, leaving 6 bases between. CDR1 is DFQATT and CDR2 is SNEGSKA in the germline V gene (reference sequence). The CDR3: CSARLTGELFF. Here the CDR3 DNA reads TGCAGTGCTCGACTGACCGGGGAGCTGTTTTTT.

This clonotype was counted at least ten times. This chain links TRBV7-2 with TRBJ2-5; D possibly corresponds to TRBD1 (6 bases). The CDR3 consists of 14 residues. Trimming took 1 base from V and 7 from J, leaving 13 bases between them. Germline V gives CDR1 SGHTA, CDR2 FQGNSA. The CDR3 nucleotides read TGTGCCAGCAGCTTAGTCAGGGGCCCAGGGACCCAGTACTTC. It codes for CASSLVRGPGTQYF.

This chain uses TRBV20-1 with TRBJ2-2, with a weak D call TRBD1 (5 bases). V dropped 3 bases and J dropped 6 bases, with 8 bases sitting between them. This CDR3 spans 12 amino acids. The V gene's germline CDR1 is DFQATT and CDR2 SNEGSKA (reference sequence). CDR3 region: CSARDNPGELFF. In DNA form, the CDR3 reads TGCAGTGCTAGGGACAATCCCGGGGAGCTGTTTTTT.

The chain is built from TRBV29-1 and TRBJ2-3, with D unresolved. CDR3 length: 10 amino acids. Germline V lookup: CDR1 SQVTM, CDR2 ANQGSEA. The germline V and J ends were trimmed by 4 bases and 3 bases, with 2 bases remaining between them. The CDR3 protein is CSVGTDTQYF. CDR3 DNA: TGCAGCGTTGGGACAGATACGCAGTATTTT.

The chain joins TRBV24-1 to TRBJ2-7; D is perhaps TRBD1 (5 bases). V lost 3 bases, J lost 10 bases, and 12 bases lay in between. The CDR3 runs to 12 residues. Germline CDR1 KGHDR, CDR2 SFDVKD. The CDR3 is CATSDRKGKQYF. For the CDR3, the DNA is TGTGCCACCAGTGATCGCAAGGGGAAACAGTACTTC.

V gene TRBV6-1 combines with J gene TRBJ1-5, with no clear D. From germline, CDR1 is MNHNS and CDR2 SASEGT. The CDR3 loop spans 14 amino acids. The ends were cut back, 7 bases at V and 6 bases at J, with 16 bases in the middle. CDR3 amino acids: CASIMDPVGQPQHF. CDR3 DNA: TGTGCCAGCATAATGGACCCGGTGGGTCAGCCCCAGCATTTT.

This clonotype was seen only a few times. The V gene is TRBV15, the J gene TRBJ1-5; 7 nucleotides line up with TRBD1. From germline, CDR1 is LNHNV and CDR2 YYDKDF (reference sequence). The ends lost 1 base at V and 4 bases at J; junction bases unmatched: 4. The CDR3 runs 15 residues. This CDR3 is CATSRGRDRNQPQHF. CDR3 bases: TGTGCCACCAGCAGAGGCCGGGACAGAAATCAGCCCCAGCATTTT.

This clonotype has more than one count but fewer than ten. The chain employs TRBV12-3 or TRBV12-4 and TRBJ2-1; D may match TRBD1 or TRBD2 (6 bases each). The CDR3 extends over 14 amino acids. Trimming stripped 4 bases from V and 5 bases from J, with 12 bases between. The CDR3 loop is CASSSGGVNNEQFF. The CDR3 DNA follows: TGTGCCAGCAGTTCCGGGGGCGTGAACAATGAGCAGTTCTTC.

This clonotype came up a few times. This rearrangement joins TRBV7-2 to TRBJ2-3, with 10 bases matching TRBD2. V was clipped by 4 bases and J by 6 bases; unmatched bases: 7. Germline V gene data show CDR1 as SGHTA and CDR2 as FQGNSA. This CDR3 contains 15 residues. CDR3 sequence (DNA): TGTGCCAGCAGCTCTTCCAGCGGGGGGGCGGATACGCAGTATTTT. Translating gives CASSSSSGGADTQYF. The full variable domain, rest sourced from reference TRBV7-2 and TRBJ2-3, is GAGVSQSPSNKVTEKGKDVELRCDPISGHTALYWYRQSLGQGLEFLIYFQGNSAPDKSGLPSDRFSAERTGGSVSTLTIQRTQQEDSAVYLCASSSSSGGADTQYFGPGTRLTVL.

This clonotype came up a few times. Here the CDR3 DNA reads TGTGCCAGTAGTTTTGGGACCGAATACCAAGAGACCCAGTACTTC. This encodes CASSFGTEYQETQYF. This sequence joins TRBV19 and TRBJ2-5; D is possibly TRBD1 or TRBD2 (5 bases each). Germline V gene data show CDR1 as LNHDA and CDR2 as SQIVND (reference sequence). The V and J ends lost 5 bases and 0 bases respectively, with 13 bases between them. This CDR3 is 15 amino acids long.

This sequence joins TRBV7-9 and TRBJ2-6; no clear D gene. V dropped 2 bases and J dropped 4 bases, with 12 bases sitting between them. CDR1 and CDR2 from the germline V gene are SEHNR and FQNEAQ (reference sequence). The CDR3 has 16 residues. In DNA, the CDR3 is TGTGCCAGCAGCTTATTTTTGAGTTCAGGGGCCAACGTCCTGACTTTC. It encodes CASSLFLSSGANVLTF.